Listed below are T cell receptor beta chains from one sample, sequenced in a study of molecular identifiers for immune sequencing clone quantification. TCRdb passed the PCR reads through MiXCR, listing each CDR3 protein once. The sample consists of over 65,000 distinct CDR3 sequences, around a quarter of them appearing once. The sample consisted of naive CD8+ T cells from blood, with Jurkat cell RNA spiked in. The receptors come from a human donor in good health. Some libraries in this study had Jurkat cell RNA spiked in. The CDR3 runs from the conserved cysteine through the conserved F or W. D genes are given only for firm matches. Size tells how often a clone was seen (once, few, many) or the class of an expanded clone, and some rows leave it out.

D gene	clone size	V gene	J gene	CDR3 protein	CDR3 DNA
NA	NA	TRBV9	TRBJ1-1	CASSAGTGNTEAFF	TGTGCCAGCAGCGCGGGGACGGGGAACACTGAAGCTTTCTTT
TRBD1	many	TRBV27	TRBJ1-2	CASGDGQGALYGYTF	TGTGCCAGCGGGGATGGACAGGGGGCACTCTATGGCTACACCTTC
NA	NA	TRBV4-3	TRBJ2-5	CASSQERRQGQETQYF	TGCGCCAGCAGCCAAGAGCGTAGGCAGGGTCAAGAGACCCAGTACTTC
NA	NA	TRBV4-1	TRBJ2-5	CASTSDQETQYF	TGCGCCAGCACCTCGGACCAAGAGACCCAGTACTTC
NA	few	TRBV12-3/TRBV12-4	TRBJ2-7	CASSLVLAPYEQYF	TGTGCCAGCAGTTTGGTCCTAGCGCCCTACGAGCAGTACTTC
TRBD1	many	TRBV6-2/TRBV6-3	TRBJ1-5	CASSPPRTGVYQPQHF	TGTGCCAGCAGTCCTCCCCGGACAGGGGTTTATCAGCCCCAGCATTTT
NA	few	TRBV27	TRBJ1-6	CASTLTGLDSPLHF	TGTGCCAGCACCCTAACGGGGTTGGATTCACCCCTCCACTTT
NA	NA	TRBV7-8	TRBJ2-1	CASTSLSPRAYNEQFF	TGTGCCAGCACCTCCCTGTCCCCTCGGGCTTACAATGAGCAGTTCTTC
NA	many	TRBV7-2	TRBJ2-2	CASSLVIQPDTGELFF	TGTGCCAGCAGCTTAGTCATCCAGCCAGACACCGGGGAGCTGTTTTTT
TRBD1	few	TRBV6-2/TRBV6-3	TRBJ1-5	CASSWGQGDQPQHF	TGTGCCAGCAGTTGGGGACAGGGGGATCAGCCCCAGCATTTT
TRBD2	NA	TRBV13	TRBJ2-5	CASSPLAGGEETQYF	TGTGCCAGCAGCCCCTTAGCGGGAGGAGAAGAGACCCAGTACTTC
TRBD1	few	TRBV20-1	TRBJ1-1	CTGDGQGLGAGTEAFF	TGCACAGGAGACGGACAGGGCTTGGGGGCGGGCACTGAAGCTTTCTTT
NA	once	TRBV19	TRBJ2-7	CASSSLPGFNYEQYF	TGTGCCAGTAGCAGTCTACCCGGATTTAACTACGAGCAGTACTTC
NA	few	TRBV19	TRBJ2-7	CASSPGLPIYYEQYF	TGTGCCAGTAGTCCGGGACTCCCTATTTACTACGAGCAGTACTTC
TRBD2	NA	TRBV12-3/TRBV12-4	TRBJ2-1	CASSSTFGAGEVKGEQFF	TGTGCCAGCAGTTCCACCTTCGGAGCGGGAGAAGTTAAGGGTGAGCAGTTCTTC
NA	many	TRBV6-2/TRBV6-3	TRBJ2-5	CASSFPKETQYF	TGTGCCAGCAGTTTCCCTAAAGAGACCCAGTACTTC
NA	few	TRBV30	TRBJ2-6	CAWSVRGPGANVLTF	TGTGCCTGGAGTGTACGGGGGCCTGGGGCCAACGTCCTGACTTTC
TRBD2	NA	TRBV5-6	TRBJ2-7	CASSPGLADSYEQYF	TGTGCCAGCAGCCCGGGACTAGCCGACTCCTACGAGCAGTACTTC
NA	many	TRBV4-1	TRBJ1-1	CASSHLSPNTEAFF	TGCGCCAGCAGCCACCTGTCACCGAACACTGAAGCTTTCTTT
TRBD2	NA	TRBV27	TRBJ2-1	CASSLSHGGDEQIF	TGTGCCAGCAGTTTATCTCATGGGGGGGATGAGCAGATCTTC
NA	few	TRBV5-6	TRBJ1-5	CASSSSGVDQPQHF	TGTGCCAGCAGCTCGAGTGGAGTAGATCAGCCCCAGCATTTT
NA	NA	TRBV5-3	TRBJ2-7	CASSLARGALEQYF	TGTGCCAGCAGCTTGGCTCGAGGGGCGTTGGAGCAGTACTTC
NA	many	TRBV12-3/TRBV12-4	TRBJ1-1	CASSPTRYSEAFF	TGTGCCAGCAGTCCCACAAGGTATTCTGAAGCTTTCTTT
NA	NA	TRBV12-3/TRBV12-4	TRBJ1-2	CASSSRLEDYGYTF	TGTGCCAGCAGTTCCCGGTTGGAAGACTATGGCTACACCTTC
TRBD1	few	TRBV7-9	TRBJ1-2	CASSLAGQAFNYGYTF	TGTGCCAGCAGCTTAGCGGGACAGGCCTTTAACTATGGCTACACCTTC
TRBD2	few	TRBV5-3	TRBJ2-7	CASSLGAGGFYEQYF	TGTGCCAGCAGCCTCGGTGCGGGAGGGTTTTACGAGCAGTACTTC
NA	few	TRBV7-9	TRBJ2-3	CASSSRDSRTDTQYF	TGTGCCAGCAGCTCTAGGGACTCCCGCACAGATACGCAGTATTTT
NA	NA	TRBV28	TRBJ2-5	CASSLPGQETQYF	TGTGCCAGCAGTTTACCAGGACAAGAGACCCAGTACTTC
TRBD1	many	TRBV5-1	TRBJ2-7	CASSLALGQAYYEQYF	TGCGCCAGCAGCTTGGCCCTGGGACAGGCTTACTACGAGCAGTACTTC
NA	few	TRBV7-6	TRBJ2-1	CASSLVRNNEQFF	TGTGCCAGCAGCTTAGTGCGGAACAATGAGCAGTTCTTC